The 13 T cell receptor beta chains below come from one sample, sequenced in a study of human T cells and chemical hapten exposure. Indicated time point: pre-sensitization, week 0. The sample's treatment: therapeutic diphenylcyclopropenone sensitization with weekly scalp DPC. TCRdb called the RACE reads again in MiXCR, with one record for every CDR3 protein. Here the sample spans about 380,000 distinct CDR3 sequences, 4.5% to 6% being singletons. The specimen was whole blood, collected in connection with sensitization to the hapten diphenylcyclopropenone (DPC). The receptors stem from a woman between 45 and 60 years old with alopecia areata. Some clones in this sample may be carry-over from other donors' samples.

This clonotype was observed at least ten times. The V gene is TRBV7-3, the J gene TRBJ1-1, with D tentatively TRBD1 (6 bases). The germline V gene encodes CDR1 SGHTA and CDR2 FQGTGA. V was clipped by 5 bases and J by 8 bases, with 15 bases between them. The CDR3 runs to 13 residues. The CDR3 DNA follows: TGTGCCAGCAGCCCTGGGCAGGGACAAGAAGCTTTCTTT. Its protein is CASSPGQGQEAFF.

In its sample, this clonotype was seen a few times. This chain joins TRBV6-5 and TRBJ2-5, with D hard to call. Looked up from germline, CDR1 is MNHEY and CDR2 is SVGAGI. Trimming took 4 bases from V and 7 from J, leaving 10 bases between them. The CDR3 is 12 residues long. The chain's CDR3 is CASSSGMMTQYF. The CDR3 DNA is TGTGCCAGCAGTTCCGGAATGATGACCCAGTACTTC.

This clonotype was counted only a few times. The chain has TRBV2 and TRBJ2-3, with 10 positions matching TRBD2. V trimming: 1 base; J trimming: 1 base; junction bases outside the gene matches: 14. Germline CDR1 and CDR2: SNHLY and FYNNEI. This CDR3 is 20 amino acids long. The CDR3 loop reads CASSEGASGRVSKGTDTQYF. DNA of the CDR3: TGTGCCAGCAGTGAAGGAGCTAGCGGGAGAGTGAGTAAGGGCACAGATACGCAGTATTTT.

In this sample, this clonotype turned up many times. The chain links TRBV7-2 to TRBJ2-3; TRBD2 aligns across 11 bases. V lost 5 bases and J lost 4; bases outside the gene matches: 5. The CDR3 contains 15 residues. Germline values: CDR1 SGHTA, CDR2 FQGNSA. The CDR3 reads CASSHSGGVADTQYF. The CDR3 DNA reads as TGTGCCAGCAGCCATAGCGGGGGGGTAGCAGATACGCAGTATTTT.

There are many counts of this clonotype. V usage is TRBV27 and J usage is TRBJ1-1; D might be TRBD1 (5 bases). Trimming took 4 bases from V and 5 from J, leaving 14 bases between them. Germline V gene data show CDR1 as MNHEY and CDR2 as SMNVEV (reference sequence). The CDR3 has 14 residues. The chain's CDR3 is CASSWGGGGTEAFF. The CDR3 DNA reads as TGTGCCAGCAGTTGGGGGGGGGGAGGTACTGAAGCTTTCTTT.

Many counts were recorded for this clonotype. This sequence joins TRBV6-5 and TRBJ1-1; 9 bases fit TRBD1. Trimming at V came to 7 bases and at J to 5 bases, leaving 11 bases not matched to a gene. Germline V gene data show CDR1 as MNHEY and CDR2 as SVGAGI. The CDR3 consists of 15 residues. This CDR3 is CASTPTGGGWTEAFF. For the CDR3, the DNA is TGTGCCAGCACCCCGACAGGGGGAGGTTGGACTGAAGCTTTCTTT.

This clonotype was detected many times. The chain links TRBV5-1 to TRBJ2-5; D could derive from TRBD1 or TRBD2 (5 bases each). Trimming stripped 1 base from V and 0 bases from J, with 7 bases between. The CDR3 loop spans 14 amino acids. In germline, CDR1 is SGHRS, CDR2 YFSETQ. CDR3 bases: TGCGCCAGCAGCTTGATGGGGGACCAAGAGACCCAGTACTTC. Translating it yields CASSLMGDQETQYF.

In this sample, this clonotype turned up a few times. V and J are TRBV5-1 and TRBJ2-5; 11 bases line up with TRBD2. Germline-derived CDR1 and CDR2 are SGHRS and YFSETQ. The CDR3 loop spans 15 amino acids. The ends lost 4 bases at V and 2 bases at J; junction bases unmatched: 4. CDR3 nucleotides: TGCGCCAGCAGCGCGGGACTAGCGGTTCAAGAGACCCAGTACTTC. It specifies CASSAGLAVQETQYF.

V is TRBV4-2 and J is TRBJ2-5; 7 bases are a match to TRBD1. In germline, CDR1 is LGHNA, CDR2 YNFKEQ. With 2 bases clipped from V and 7 bases from J, the junction kept 10 bases outside the gene matches. The CDR3 has 15 amino acids. The CDR3, as DNA: TGTGCCAGCAGCCAATCGGCAGGGGGTGGGGGGACCCAGTACTTC. It encodes CASSQSAGGGGTQYF.

This clonotype was observed at least ten times. The rearrangement uses TRBV6-2 or TRBV6-3 and TRBJ2-5; D tentatively reads TRBD1 or TRBD2 (5 bases each). The CDR3 runs 14 residues. Germline V lookup: CDR1 MNHEY, CDR2 SVGEGT. V was pared by 7 bases and J by 4 bases, with 16 bases between. The CDR3 region is CASTSGPGGETQYF. The CDR3 nucleotides are TGTGCCAGCACCTCGGGACCCGGAGGAGAGACCCAGTACTTC.

This clonotype was observed many times. This chain uses TRBV29-1 with TRBJ1-1; unclear D gene. Trimming stripped 7 bases from V and 11 bases from J, with 17 bases between. The CDR3 loop spans 11 amino acids. Germline lookup yields CDR1 SQVTM and CDR2 ANQGSEA. CDR3 nucleotides: TGCAGCGGGTCTTCAGCGGGGTCGGCTTTCTTT. Its protein product is CSGSSAGSAFF.

This sequence joins TRBV28 and TRBJ2-3, with 8 positions matching TRBD1. Germline CDR1 and CDR2: MDHEN and SYDVKM. The V segment lost 7 bases and the J segment 3 bases; nucleotides outside the gene matches: 9. The CDR3 is 15 amino acids. CDR3 DNA sequence: TGTGCCAGCACCGCCTGGGACAGGCTTACAGATACGCAGTATTTT. Translation: CASTAWDRLTDTQYF.

This clonotype was observed at least ten times. The rearrangement uses TRBV20-1 and TRBJ1-4; D is perhaps TRBD1 (5 bases). The germline V gene has CDR1 DFQATT and CDR2 SNEGSKA (reference sequence). V lost 5 bases to trimming and J lost 8 bases, with 12 bases between them. The CDR3 covers 12 residues. The CDR3 loop reads CSAGRAGEKLFF. In DNA form, the CDR3 reads TGCAGTGCTGGCAGGGCGGGGGAAAAACTGTTTTTT.